This T cell receptor (beta chain) was sequenced in a study of blood T cell repertoires in COVID-19. Study in general: The United States, Italy and Spain supplied acute and convalescent COVID-19 samples. Nucleic acid was either cDNA or gDNA, and it came from T cells, B-cell-depleted T cells, or PBMCs.

Germline V lookup: CDR1 LNHNV, CDR2 YYDKDF (reference sequence). V lost 2 bases and J lost 2; bases outside the gene matches: 5. The CDR3 is made up of 15 amino acids. In the study's own analysis: Reference gene primer amplification yielded estimated nucleated cell counts. Sequencing was performed with immunoSEQ multiplex PCR; in TCRdb, only in-frame clones are kept and a portion is missing. V and J calls and clone size are copied from that table; D and trimming were computed from the DNA. The table lists about 110,000 clones, about 93% of them singletons. The clonotype was recovered from a young woman with acute or convalescent COVID-19. The specimen sequenced was peripheral blood. The chain uses TRBV15 and TRBJ1-1; TRBD1 agrees at 7 bases. CDR3 sequence reads: CATSRMTGRNTEAFF. The CDR3 DNA sequence: TGTGCCACCAGCAGAATGACAGGGAGAAACACTGAAGCTTTCTTT.